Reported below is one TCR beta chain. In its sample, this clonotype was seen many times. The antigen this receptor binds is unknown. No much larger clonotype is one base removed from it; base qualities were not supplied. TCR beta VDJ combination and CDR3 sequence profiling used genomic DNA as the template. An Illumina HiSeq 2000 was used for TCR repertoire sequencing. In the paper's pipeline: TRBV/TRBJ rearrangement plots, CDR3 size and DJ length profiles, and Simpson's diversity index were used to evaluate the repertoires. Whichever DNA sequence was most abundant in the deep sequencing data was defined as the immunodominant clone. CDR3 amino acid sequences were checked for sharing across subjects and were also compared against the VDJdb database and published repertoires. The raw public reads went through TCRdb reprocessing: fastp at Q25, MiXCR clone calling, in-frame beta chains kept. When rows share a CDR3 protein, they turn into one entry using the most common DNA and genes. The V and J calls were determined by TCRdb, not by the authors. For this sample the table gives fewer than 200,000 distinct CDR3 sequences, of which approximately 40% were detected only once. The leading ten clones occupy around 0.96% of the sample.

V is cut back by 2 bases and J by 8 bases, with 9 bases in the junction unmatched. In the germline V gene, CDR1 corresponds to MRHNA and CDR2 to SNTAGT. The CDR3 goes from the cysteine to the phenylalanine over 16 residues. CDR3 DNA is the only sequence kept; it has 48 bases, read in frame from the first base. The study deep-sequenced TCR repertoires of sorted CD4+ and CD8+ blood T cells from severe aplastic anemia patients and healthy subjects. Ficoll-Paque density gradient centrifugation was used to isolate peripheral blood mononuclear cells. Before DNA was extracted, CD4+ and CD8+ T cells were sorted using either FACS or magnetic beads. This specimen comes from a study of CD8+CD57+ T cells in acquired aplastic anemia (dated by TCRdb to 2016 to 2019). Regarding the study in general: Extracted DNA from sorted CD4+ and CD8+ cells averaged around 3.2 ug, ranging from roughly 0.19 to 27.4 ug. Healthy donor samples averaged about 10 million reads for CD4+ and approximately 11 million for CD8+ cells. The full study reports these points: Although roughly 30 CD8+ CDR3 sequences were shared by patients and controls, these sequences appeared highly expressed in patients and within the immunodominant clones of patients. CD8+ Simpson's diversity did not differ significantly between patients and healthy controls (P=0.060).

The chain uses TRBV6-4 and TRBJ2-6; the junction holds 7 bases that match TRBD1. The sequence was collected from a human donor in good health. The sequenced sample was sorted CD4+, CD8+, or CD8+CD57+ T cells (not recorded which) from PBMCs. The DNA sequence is TGTGCCAGCAGTGACACCGACAGGGAATACCCCAACGTCCTGACTTTC. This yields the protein CASSDTDREYPNVLTF.